This T cell receptor beta chain was recovered during a study of cytotoxic CD8 clonotypes in ibrutinib-treated CLL. In the study overall: After a median of around 70 months, around 15 patients stayed remitted and approximately twelve progressed; responses had been partial in 24 and complete in 2.

In the case of this clone: Antigen specificity is unknown. The same CDR3 also results from other DNA sequences found in this sample.

CDR3 size: 13 residues. V lost 1 base, J lost 4 bases, and 8 bases lay in between. Germline CDR1 SGHTA, CDR2 FQGNSA. The planned depth of sequencing spanned 1 in 200,000 to 1 in 1 million T cells. The method was immunoSEQ multiplex PCR; TCRdb's version includes in-frame clones alone and lacks a portion of them. The sample lists 110,000 to 150,000 clones; around 76% were seen once. General observations from the study: Under therapy, public clonotypes either contracted or stayed stable, and they were uncommon. Baseline-level clonality went beyond age-matched healthy donors and moved in step with circulating CD8+ T-cell counts.

The rearrangement uses TRBV7-2 and TRBJ2-7; D may be TRBD1 (6 bases). Sequenced material: PBMCs, taken after 24 months of ibrutinib treatment. The sequence was collected from a human donor with chronic lymphocytic leukemia. DNA of the CDR3: TGTGCCAGCAGCTTAGGGGGGCCTTACGAGCAGTACTTC. Translation gives CASSLGGPYEQYF.